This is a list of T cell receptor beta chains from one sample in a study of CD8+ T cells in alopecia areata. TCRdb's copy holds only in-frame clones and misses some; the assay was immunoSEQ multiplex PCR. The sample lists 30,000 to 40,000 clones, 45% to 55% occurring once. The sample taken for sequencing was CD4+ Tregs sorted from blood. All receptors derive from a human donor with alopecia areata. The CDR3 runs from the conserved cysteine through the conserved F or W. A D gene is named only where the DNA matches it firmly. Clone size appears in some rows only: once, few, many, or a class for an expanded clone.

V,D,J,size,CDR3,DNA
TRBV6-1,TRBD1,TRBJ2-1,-,CASLFGQEYNEQFF,TGTGCCAGCCTATTCGGACAGGAGTACAATGAGCAGTTCTTC
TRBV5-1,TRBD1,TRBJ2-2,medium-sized,CASSLGTANTGELFF,TGCGCCAGCAGCCTCGGGACAGCGAACACCGGGGAGCTGTTTTTT
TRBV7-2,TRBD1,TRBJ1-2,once,CASSFQGASYHGYTF,TGTGCCAGCAGCTTTCAGGGGGCGAGTTACCATGGCTACACCTTC
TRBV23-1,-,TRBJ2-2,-,CASSQLVREAGELFF,TGCGCCAGCAGTCAATTGGTACGGGAAGCCGGGGAGCTGTTTTTT
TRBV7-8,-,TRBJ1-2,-,CASSLGSRNGYTF,TGTGCCAGCAGCTTAGGTTCCAGGAATGGCTACACCTTC
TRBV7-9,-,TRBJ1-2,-,CASSLAGGPTGYGYTF,TGTGCCAGCAGCTTAGCTGGCGGGCCAACTGGCTATGGCTACACCTTC
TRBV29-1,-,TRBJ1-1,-,CSVRYMGTEAFF,TGCAGCGTTAGATACATGGGGACTGAAGCTTTCTTT
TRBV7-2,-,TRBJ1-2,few,CASSLAFRTRWGDTYGYTF,TGTGCCAGCAGCTTAGCGTTCAGAACCAGGTGGGGCGACACCTATGGCTACACCTTC
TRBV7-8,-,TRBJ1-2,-,CASSLDYGINYGYTF,TGTGCCAGCAGCTTAGATTACGGGATCAACTATGGCTACACCTTC
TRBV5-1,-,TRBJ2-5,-,CASSWRGLTEETQYF,TGCGCCAGCAGCTGGCGGGGCCTAACCGAAGAGACCCAGTACTTC
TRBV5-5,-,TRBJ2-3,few,CASSLTNLLTTDTQYF,TGTGCCAGCAGCTTAACAAATCTACTGACGACAGATACGCAGTATTTT
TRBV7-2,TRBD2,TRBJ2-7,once,CASSSGLAPYEQYF,TGTGCCAGCAGCTCGGGACTAGCGCCCTACGAGCAGTACTTC
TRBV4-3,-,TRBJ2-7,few,CASSQVHQNEQYF,TGCGCCAGCAGCCAAGTACACCAGAACGAGCAGTACTTC
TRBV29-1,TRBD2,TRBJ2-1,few,CSAAPGLDFFDEQFF,TGCAGCGCCGCTCCGGGACTAGACTTTTTCGATGAGCAGTTCTTC
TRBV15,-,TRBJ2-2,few,CATSARAGELFF,TGTGCCACCAGCGCCAGGGCCGGGGAGCTGTTTTTT
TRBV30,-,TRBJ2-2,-,CAWRLSGNTGELFF,TGTGCCTGGAGGCTCAGCGGGAACACCGGGGAGCTGTTTTTT
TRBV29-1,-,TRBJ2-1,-,CSVDRMGGLHNEQFF,TGCAGCGTTGATCGCATGGGCGGGCTTCACAATGAGCAGTTCTTC
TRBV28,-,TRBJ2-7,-,CASSSFGGFSYEQYF,TGTGCCAGCAGTTCCTTTGGGGGGTTTAGCTACGAGCAGTACTTC
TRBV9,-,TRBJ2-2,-,CASGVVAARSTGELFF,TGTGCCAGCGGCGTAGTGGCGGCCCGCAGCACCGGGGAGCTGTTTTTT
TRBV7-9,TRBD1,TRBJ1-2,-,CASSPGGTGAFGTF,TGTGCCAGCAGCCCGGGAGGGACAGGGGCCTTCGGCACCTTC
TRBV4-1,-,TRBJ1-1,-,CASSPGRAMNTEAFF,TGCGCCAGCAGCCCAGGACGGGCTATGAACACTGAAGCTTTCTTT
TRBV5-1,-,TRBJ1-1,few,CASSLTQRGITEAFF,TGCGCCAGCAGCTTGACACAGCGGGGGATCACTGAAGCTTTCTTT
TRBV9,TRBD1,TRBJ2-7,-,CASSPRTGEREQYF,TGTGCCAGCAGCCCACGGACAGGGGAACGCGAGCAGTACTTC